The T cell receptor beta chain under discussion was sequenced for a study of early T cells in non-severe SARS-CoV-2 infection. At the level of the study: Chains from this unsorted whole-blood bulk RNA could not be paired.

Overall study results and limits: VDJdb matching, biased toward anti-spike CD8 responses, missed private and CD4 specificities.

This CDR3 comprises 15 residues. The germline V gene has CDR1 KGHSH and CDR2 LQKENI. The J segment lost 11 bases and the V segment lost 3 bases, leaving 9 bases of the junction unmatched. Turning to this clonotype: Its target is unknown.

Attached unique molecular identifiers marked individual cDNA molecules. Each CDR3 protein is one row after TCRdb ran MiXCR on the 5' RACE reads. The data show 50,000 to 75,000 distinct CDR3 sequences, approximately 12% seen once. V is TRBV18 and J is TRBJ1-4; 10 bases map to TRBD1. This material consisted of whole blood, taken at baseline. The receptor comes from an adult who was a healthcare worker with PCR-confirmed SARS-CoV-2 infection or an uninfected control (not recorded which). The donor label of this sample is uncertain. CDR3 DNA sequence: TGTGCCAGCTCACCTCAAAGACAGGGGGCCAAGAAACTGTTTTTT. This translates into CASSPQRQGAKKLFF.